These 32 T cell receptor beta chains share one sample of origin, sequenced in a study of molecular identifiers for immune sequencing clone quantification. TCRdb redid the calling of the PCR reads with MiXCR, one entry per CDR3 protein. This table holds under 600,000 distinct CDR3 sequences, roughly 25% found once. Sequences were obtained from naive CD8+ T cells from blood, with Jurkat cell RNA spiked in. Documented subset: FACS-sorted CD8+CD4-CCR7+CD45RA+ naive T cells. Source of these receptors: a human donor in good health. Some libraries in this study had Jurkat cell RNA spiked in.

The genes are TRBV19 and TRBJ1-5, with D possibly matching TRBD1 (6 bases). This CDR3 region has 17 residues. In germline, CDR1 is LNHDA, CDR2 SQIVND (reference sequence). Trimming cost V 2 bases and J 0 bases, with 14 bases left between them. The CDR3 loop reads CASSITPGQYSNQPQHF. The CDR3 DNA follows: TGTGCCAGTAGTATAACCCCTGGACAGTATAGCAATCAGCCCCAGCATTTT.

This clonotype was seen ten or more times. V usage is TRBV29-1 and J usage is TRBJ2-7; tentatively, D is TRBD1 or TRBD2 (6 bases each). The V gene's germline CDR1 is SQVTM and CDR2 ANQGSEA. The V gene lost 6 bases and the J gene lost 5 bases, with 11 bases spanning the gap. The CDR3 runs to 11 residues. CDR3 nucleotide sequence: TGCAGCGTGGTCGGGGGCAACGAGCAGTACTTC. Encoded protein: CSVVGGNEQYF.

Worth noting for this clonotype: This may be a read error, as it is one base from a much larger clone. The genes are TRBV7-8 and TRBJ2-7; D could derive from TRBD1 or TRBD2 (5 bases each). Looked up from germline, CDR1 is SGHVS and CDR2 is FQNEAQ. The V gene lost 5 bases and the J gene lost 4 bases, with 21 bases spanning the gap. This CDR3 has 16 residues. CDR3 amino acids: CASSEPRDPQPYEQYF. The CDR3 bases are TGTGCCAGCAGCGAGCCCCGGGACCCGCAGCCATACGAGCAGTACTTC. Variable domain in full (rest from reference TRBV7-8 and TRBJ2-7): GAGVSQSPRYKVAKRGQDVALRCDPISGHVSLFWYQQALGQGPEFLTYFQNEAQLDKSGLPSDRFFAERPEGSVSTLKIQRTQQEDSAVYLCASSEPRDPQPYEQYFGPGTRLTVT.

This clonotype was seen at least ten times. The chain links TRBV6-2 or TRBV6-3 to TRBJ2-3, with D perhaps being TRBD1 or TRBD2 (5 bases each). V lost 6 bases, J lost 4 bases, and 14 bases lay in between. The CDR3 sequence is 14 residues long. The germline V gene has CDR1 MNHEY and CDR2 SVGEGT. The DNA for the CDR3 is TGTGCCAGCAGCCCCGAAATGGGACCAGATACGCAGTATTTT. Translating gives CASSPEMGPDTQYF.

Only a few counts were recorded for this clonotype. The chain couples TRBV9 to TRBJ2-7; 11 bases fit TRBD2. V was clipped by 4 bases and J by 5 bases; unmatched bases: 5. Germline V gene lookup returns CDR1 SGDLS and CDR2 YYNGEE. The CDR3 totals 14 residues. CDR3 residues: CASSPLAGAHEQYF. The CDR3 nucleotides are TGTGCCAGCAGCCCACTAGCGGGAGCCCACGAGCAGTACTTC.

This clonotype was counted many times. The rearrangement links TRBV4-3 to TRBJ1-5, with unresolved D. V gave up 5 bases and J gave up 0 bases, with 17 bases separating them. Germline lookup yields CDR1 LGHNA and CDR2 YSLEER. This CDR3 comprises 17 residues. The CDR3 sequence: CASSTLLEDHSNQPQHF. Written as DNA, the CDR3 is TGCGCCAGCAGCACCCTTCTCGAAGACCATAGCAATCAGCCCCAGCATTTT.

The chain has TRBV4-1 and TRBJ2-5, with D perhaps TRBD2 (7 bases). This CDR3 has 16 residues. V was shortened by 2 bases and J by 5 bases, with 18 bases between the two germline ends. Germline V CDR1 and CDR2: MGHRA, YSYEKL. The CDR3 sequence: CASSQSLRGGAETQYF. The DNA for the CDR3 is TGCGCCAGCAGCCAAAGCCTTAGGGGGGGTGCTGAGACCCAGTACTTC.

In the case of this clonotype: A much larger clone differs from this one at a single base, so this may be a read error. V gene TRBV28 combines with J gene TRBJ2-6; possible D gene TRBD1, 6 bases. The CDR3 consists of 18 residues. Germline CDR1 is MDHEN and CDR2 is SYDVKM. Here the CDR3 reads CTSSPTGPRISGANVLTF. CDR3 nucleotide sequence: TGTACCAGCAGTCCGACAGGCCCACGTATCTCTGGGGCCAACGTCCTGACTTTC. The whole variable domain, remainder taken from reference TRBV28 and TRBJ2-6, is DVKVTQSSRYLVKRTGEKVFLECVQDMDHENMFWYRQDPGLGLRLIYFSYDVKMKEKGDIPEGYSVSREKKERFSLILESASTNQTSMYLCTSSPTGPRISGANVLTFGAGSRLTVL.

A single count supports this clonotype. Mismatch with germline at one junction end may stem from a read error. This chain joins TRBV12-3 or TRBV12-4 and TRBJ1-5; the D is unclear. The CDR3 extends over 14 amino acids. The CDR3 sequence is CASITEGSNRPQHF. CDR3 bases: TGTGCCAGCATCACGGAAGGTAGCAATCGGCCCCAGCATTTT.

Ten or more counts support this clonotype. The rearrangement uses TRBV3-1 and TRBJ2-6; TRBD1 agrees at 8 bases. This CDR3 spans 18 amino acids. Germline CDR1 and CDR2: LGHDT and YNNKEL (reference sequence). V dropped 1 base and J dropped 0; count of bases not matched to a gene: 5. CDR3 nucleotides: TGTGCCAGCAGCCAAGGGACAGGGATAACCTCTGGGGCCAACGTCCTGACTTTC. It codes for CASSQGTGITSGANVLTF.

The J gene is TRBJ2-7, the V gene TRBV19, with D unclear. The length of the CDR3 is 15 residues. V dropped 4 bases and J dropped 6 bases, with 19 bases sitting between them. Germline-derived CDR1 and CDR2 are LNHDA and SQIVND (reference sequence). The CDR3 DNA follows: TGTGCCAGTAGTACCCCCGGACGATCGAGGTGCGAGCAGTACTTC. Translating it yields CASSTPGRSRCEQYF.

The chain couples TRBV27 to TRBJ2-7; D gene ambiguous. With 6 bases removed from V and 4 bases from J, the gap between germline ends came to 16 bases. The CDR3 has 14 amino acids. Per germline, CDR1 MNHEY and CDR2 SMNVEV (reference sequence). The CDR3 protein is CASSTSPGSYEQYF. CDR3 in DNA: TGTGCCAGCAGCACAAGCCCCGGAAGTTACGAGCAGTACTTC.

The V gene is TRBV7-9, the J gene TRBJ1-2, with 11 bases that match TRBD1. Germline CDR1 SEHNR, CDR2 FQNEAQ (reference sequence). J was trimmed by 4 bases and V by 5 bases; bases with no gene match: 9. The CDR3 consists of 16 residues. This CDR3 is CASSPRTGGAIYGYTF. The CDR3 DNA reads as TGTGCCAGCAGCCCTAGGACAGGGGGCGCGATCTATGGCTACACCTTC.

The table lists this clonotype with a few counts. The V gene is TRBV18, the J gene TRBJ2-1; 8 bases match TRBD2. CDR3 length equals 14 residues. Germline V gene lookup returns CDR1 KGHSH and CDR2 LQKENI. Trimming cost V 6 bases and J 8 bases; bases outside gene matches: 9. CDR3 in DNA: TGTGCCAGCTCGCCCGCGGGGGGCGGGGATGAGCAGTTCTTC. Translation: CASSPAGGGDEQFF.

The gene calls are TRBV12-3 or TRBV12-4 and TRBJ1-1, with D tentatively TRBD1 (5 bases). The CDR3 has 15 residues. V lost 5 bases and J lost 1, with 14 bases in between. CDR3 nucleotides: TGTGCCAGCAGTCCCTCCCGGGGGAAGAACACTGAAGCTTTCTTT. Protein sequence: CASSPSRGKNTEAFF.

As regards this clonotype: Mismatch with germline at one junction end may stem from a read error. This sequence joins TRBV4-3 and TRBJ1-5, with D tentatively TRBD1 (6 bases). This CDR3 has 17 residues. The germline V gene has CDR1 LGHNA and CDR2 YSLEER. CDR3 nucleotide sequence: TGCGCCTGCAGCCACCGGACCTACAGGGAAGGCAATCAGCCCCAGCATTTT. Its protein is CACSHRTYREGNQPQHF.

The chain has TRBV27 and TRBJ2-7; maybe TRBD2 (5 bases). The CDR3 totals 14 residues. V lost 5 bases and J 3 bases, leaving 14 bases between the germline ends. The germline CDR1 and CDR2 sequences are MNHEY and SMNVEV (reference sequence). The CDR3 nucleotides are TGTGCCAGCAGTGCCGGGGAGCGGATCTACGAGCAGTACTTC. Protein product: CASSAGERIYEQYF.

The chain uses TRBV4-1 and TRBJ1-2; no firm D call. The length of the CDR3 is 15 residues. Trimming shortened V by 0 bases and J by 3 bases, and 11 bases separated the two germline ends. The germline V gene has CDR1 MGHRA and CDR2 YSYEKL. CDR3 residues: CASSQEGQPHYGYTF. CDR3 coding DNA: TGCGCCAGCAGCCAAGAAGGTCAGCCCCACTATGGCTACACCTTC.

This clonotype appeared many times. The chain recombines TRBV29-1 with TRBJ2-1; a possible D gene is TRBD1 (5 bases). CDR3 length: 13 amino acids. The V end lost 7 bases, the J end lost 0 bases, and 10 bases lay between the germline ends. Germline CDR1 SQVTM, CDR2 ANQGSEA. The CDR3 loop reads CSARDSSYNEQFF. The CDR3 DNA follows: TGCAGCGCCCGAGACAGCTCCTACAATGAGCAGTTCTTC.

This clonotype was seen ten or more times. V gene TRBV7-8 combines with J gene TRBJ1-5; a weak D match, TRBD1 (5 bases). The CDR3 is 15 amino acids. The germline V gene encodes CDR1 SGHVS and CDR2 FQNEAQ. The ends were cut back, 5 bases at V and 0 bases at J, with 11 bases in the middle. Written as DNA, the CDR3 is TGTGCCAGCAGCCTTCTGGGGGGTAGCAATCAGCCCCAGCATTTT. This codes for CASSLLGGSNQPQHF.

Points on this clonotype: This sequence may be a read error, since a much larger clone differs from it by one base. The chain uses TRBV5-3 and TRBJ2-3, with unresolved D. TRBV5-3 is filed as an ORF, its function uncertain. Trimming took off 8 bases at V and 2 bases at J, with 21 bases between the two ends. The CDR3 contains 16 residues. The CDR3 reads CASSLAGDRHTDTQYF. CDR3 in DNA: TGTGCCAGCAGCCTGGCTGGAGACCGCCACACAGATACGCAGTATTTT.

This chain's CDR3 is CSAGTVNTEAFF. The DNA for the CDR3 is TGCAGTGCAGGGACGGTGAACACTGAAGCTTTCTTT. The J gene is TRBJ1-1, the V gene TRBV20-1; D possibly corresponds to TRBD1 (5 bases). CDR1 and CDR2 from the germline V gene are DFQATT and SNEGSKA (reference sequence). This CDR3 is built from 12 residues. Trimming took 6 bases from V and 0 from J, leaving 8 bases between them.

J is TRBJ2-5 and V is TRBV12-5; perhaps TRBD1 as D (5 bases). The CDR3 runs 13 residues. The V gene lost 5 bases and the J gene lost 0 bases, with 7 bases spanning the gap. Germline lookup yields CDR1 LGHNT and CDR2 FRNRAP. The CDR3 nucleotides read TGTGCTAGTGGTATGGACAACCAAGAGACCCAGTACTTC. It is translated as CASGMDNQETQYF.

The V and J genes are TRBV3-1 and TRBJ1-4; the match to TRBD1 covers 8 bases. The CDR3 has 15 residues. Germline assignment: CDR1 LGHDT and CDR2 YNNKEL (reference sequence). The junction had 5 bases not matched to a gene; V was cut back by 1 base and J by 7 bases. Here the CDR3 DNA reads TGTGCCAGCAGCCAAGGGCAGGGGGCCGTTGAAAAACTGTTTTTT. Protein: CASSQGQGAVEKLFF.

The table lists this clonotype with a few counts. This chain joins TRBV10-3 and TRBJ2-7; D may be TRBD1 (6 bases). The germline V gene has CDR1 ENHRY and CDR2 SYGVKD. The CDR3 is made up of 19 amino acids. Trimming took 4 bases from V and 1 from J, leaving 26 bases between them. CDR3 amino acids: CAISGSPLWAGERSYEQYF. CDR3 DNA sequence: TGTGCCATCAGTGGATCCCCCCTTTGGGCAGGGGAAAGGTCCTACGAGCAGTACTTC.

The V and J genes are TRBV3-1 and TRBJ2-3; no definite D call. The germline V gene has CDR1 LGHDT and CDR2 YNNKEL (reference sequence). The CDR3 has 12 amino acids. V lost 0 bases, J lost 11 bases, and 9 bases lay in between. CDR3 residues: CASSQDGRVQYF. The CDR3 coding sequence is TGTGCCAGCAGCCAAGATGGCCGTGTGCAGTATTTT.

This clonotype was detected a few times. V is TRBV29-1 and J is TRBJ2-2, with D unclear. The CDR3 is made up of 14 amino acids. V was cut by 0 bases and J by 2 bases, with 7 bases left in between. The germline gives CDR1 SQVTM, CDR2 ANQGSEA. This chain's CDR3 is CSVEETVNTGELFF. The CDR3 DNA follows: TGCAGCGTTGAAGAGACGGTTAACACCGGGGAGCTGTTTTTT.

This clonotype was seen at least ten times. The V and J genes are TRBV6-5 and TRBJ2-5; no firm D call. CDR3 size: 12 residues. CDR1 and CDR2 (germline): MNHEY, SVGAGI. The ends were cut back, 6 bases at V and 4 bases at J, with 9 bases in the middle. The CDR3 DNA follows: TGTGCCAGCAGCCGCCTTGGAGAGACCCAGTACTTC. Translation: CASSRLGETQYF.

V and J are TRBV27 and TRBJ2-7; TRBD2 might be the D (6 bases). Per germline, CDR1 MNHEY and CDR2 SMNVEV (reference sequence). CDR3 length: 14 amino acids. Trimming pared 5 bases from V and 3 bases from J, leaving 14 bases between. Written as DNA, the CDR3 is TGTGCCAGCAGTCTGACCGCGGGATACTACGAGCAGTACTTC. It encodes CASSLTAGYYEQYF.

This chain joins TRBV6-5 and TRBJ2-5; D may be TRBD2 (5 bases). Germline assignment: CDR1 MNHEY and CDR2 SVGAGI. CDR3 length: 13 residues. V lost 7 bases, J lost 1 base, and 10 bases lay in between. CDR3 sequence: CASTAGIQETQYF. CDR3 nucleotides: TGTGCCAGCACCGCCGGGATCCAAGAGACCCAGTACTTC.

This clonotype has only a few counts. V usage is TRBV5-1 and J usage is TRBJ2-1, with D possibly being TRBD1 or TRBD2 (5 bases each). Germline CDR1 is SGHRS and CDR2 is YFSETQ. This CDR3 has 15 amino acids. Trimming left V 7 bases short and J 3 bases short, with 17 bases between. CDR3: CASYTGDPNYNEQFF. The DNA of the CDR3 is TGCGCCAGCTATACCGGGGACCCAAACTACAATGAGCAGTTCTTC.

This clonotype was seen more than once but under ten times. The V and J genes are TRBV2 and TRBJ2-3; D might be TRBD1 (6 bases). Germline CDR1 reads SNHLY; CDR2 reads FYNNEI. This CDR3 is built from 15 residues. V was clipped by 3 bases and J by 2 bases, with 12 bases between them. The CDR3 is CASSDPWGPTDTQYF. The CDR3 DNA is TGTGCCAGCAGTGACCCTTGGGGGCCCACAGATACGCAGTATTTT.